The table lists the clone carrying this TCR beta chain with a few counts. This specimen belongs to a study of T cells after yellow fever vaccination. TCRdb used MiXCR to reprocess the 5' RACE reads, holding one entry per CDR3 protein. Of about 320,000 distinct CDR3 sequences detected, 3.5% to 4.5% appear once; the ten largest clones hold 19%. V lost 6 bases, J lost 5 bases, and 14 bases lay in between. This CDR3 has 13 residues. Germline-derived CDR1 and CDR2 are SGHNT and YYREEE (reference sequence). Sequencing used PBMCs, obtained 15 days after the yellow fever booster vaccination. The rearrangement links TRBV5-4 to TRBJ2-5; perhaps TRBD2 as D (6 bases). The clonotype was recovered from a man younger than 30 who received the YFV17D yellow fever vaccine. CDR3 in amino acids: CASKTEGGETQYF. CDR3 nucleotide sequence: TGTGCCAGCAAGACAGAAGGAGGGGAGACCCAGTACTTC.